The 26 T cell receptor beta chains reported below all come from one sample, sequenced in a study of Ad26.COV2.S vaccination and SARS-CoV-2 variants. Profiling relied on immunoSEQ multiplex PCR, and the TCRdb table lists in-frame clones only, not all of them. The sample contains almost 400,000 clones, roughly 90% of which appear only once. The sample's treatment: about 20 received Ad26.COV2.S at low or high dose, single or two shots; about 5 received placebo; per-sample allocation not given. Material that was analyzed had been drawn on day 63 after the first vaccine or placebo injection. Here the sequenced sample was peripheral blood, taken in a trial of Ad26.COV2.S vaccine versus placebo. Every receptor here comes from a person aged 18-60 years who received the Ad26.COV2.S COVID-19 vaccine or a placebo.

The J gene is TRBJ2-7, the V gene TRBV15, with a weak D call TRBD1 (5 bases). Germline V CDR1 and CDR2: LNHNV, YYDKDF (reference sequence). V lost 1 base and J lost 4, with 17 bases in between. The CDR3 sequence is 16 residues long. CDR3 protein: CATSRGFDSSRYEQYF. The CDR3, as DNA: TGTGCCACCAGCAGAGGATTCGACAGTAGCCGTTACGAGCAGTACTTC.

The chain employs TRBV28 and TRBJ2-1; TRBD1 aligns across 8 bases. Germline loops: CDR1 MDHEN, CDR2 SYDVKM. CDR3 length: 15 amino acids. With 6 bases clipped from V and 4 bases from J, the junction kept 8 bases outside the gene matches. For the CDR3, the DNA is TGTGCCAGCAGAACTGGACAGGGCCCGTACAATGAGCAGTTCTTC. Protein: CASRTGQGPYNEQFF.

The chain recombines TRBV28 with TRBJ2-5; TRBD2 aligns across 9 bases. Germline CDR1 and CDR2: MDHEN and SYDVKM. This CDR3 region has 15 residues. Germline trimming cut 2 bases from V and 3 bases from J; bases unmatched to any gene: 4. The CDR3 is CASSLVAGVEETQYF. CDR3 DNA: TGTGCCAGCAGTTTAGTAGCGGGAGTTGAAGAGACCCAGTACTTC.

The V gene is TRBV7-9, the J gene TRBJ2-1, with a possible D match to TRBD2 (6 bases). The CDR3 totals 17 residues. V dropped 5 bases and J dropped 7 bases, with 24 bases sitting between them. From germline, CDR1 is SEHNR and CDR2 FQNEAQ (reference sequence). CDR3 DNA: TGTGCCAGCAGCGCCTTATCCTGGGTAGCGGAATATAATGAGCAGTTCTTC. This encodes CASSALSWVAEYNEQFF.

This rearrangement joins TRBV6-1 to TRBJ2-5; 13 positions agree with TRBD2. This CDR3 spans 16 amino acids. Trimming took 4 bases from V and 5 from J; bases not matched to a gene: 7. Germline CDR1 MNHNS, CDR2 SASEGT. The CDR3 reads CASSGRTSGGGETQYF. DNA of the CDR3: TGTGCCAGCAGTGGGAGGACTAGCGGGGGTGGGGAGACCCAGTACTTC.

As DNA, the CDR3 is TGTGCCAGCAGTTCTCAGGGAAACAATGAAAAACTGTTTTTT. Its protein product is CASSSQGNNEKLFF. The J gene is TRBJ1-4, the V gene TRBV28; D might be TRBD1 (5 bases). Trimming pared 4 bases from V and 5 bases from J, leaving 11 bases between. Germline V lookup: CDR1 MDHEN, CDR2 SYDVKM. The CDR3 sequence is 14 residues long.

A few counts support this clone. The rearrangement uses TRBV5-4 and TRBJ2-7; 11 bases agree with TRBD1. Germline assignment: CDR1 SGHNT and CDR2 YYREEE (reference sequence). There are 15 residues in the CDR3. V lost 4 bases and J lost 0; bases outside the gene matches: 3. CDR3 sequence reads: CASSAGTGGSYEQYF. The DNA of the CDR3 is TGTGCCAGCAGCGCCGGGACAGGGGGCTCCTACGAGCAGTACTTC.

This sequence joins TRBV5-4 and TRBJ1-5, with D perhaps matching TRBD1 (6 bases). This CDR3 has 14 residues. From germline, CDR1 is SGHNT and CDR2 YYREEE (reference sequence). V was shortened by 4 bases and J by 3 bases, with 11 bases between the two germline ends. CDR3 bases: TGTGCCAGCAGCCAACAGGGTTTCAATCAGCCCCAGCATTTT. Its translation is CASSQQGFNQPQHF.

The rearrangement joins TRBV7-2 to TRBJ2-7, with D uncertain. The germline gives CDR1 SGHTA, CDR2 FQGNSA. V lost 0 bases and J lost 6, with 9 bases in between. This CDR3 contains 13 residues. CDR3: CASSLASAGEQYF. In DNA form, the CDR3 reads TGTGCCAGCAGCTTAGCTTCGGCAGGCGAGCAGTACTTC.

CDR3 in amino acids: CASSFSQGDGQFF. The CDR3 coding sequence is TGTGCCAGCAGCTTTTCACAGGGCGATGGGCAGTTCTTC. The rearrangement uses TRBV11-3 and TRBJ2-1; D possibly corresponds to TRBD1 (6 bases). CDR3 length equals 13 residues. CDR1 and CDR2 from the germline V gene are SGHNT and YENEEA. The V end lost 3 bases, the J end lost 12 bases, and 15 bases lay between the germline ends.

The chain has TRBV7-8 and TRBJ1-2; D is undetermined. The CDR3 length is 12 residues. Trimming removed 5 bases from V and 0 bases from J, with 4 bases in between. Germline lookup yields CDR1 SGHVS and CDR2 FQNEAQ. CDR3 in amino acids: CASSPPNYGYTF. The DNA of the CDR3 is TGTGCCAGCAGCCCACCTAACTATGGCTACACCTTC.

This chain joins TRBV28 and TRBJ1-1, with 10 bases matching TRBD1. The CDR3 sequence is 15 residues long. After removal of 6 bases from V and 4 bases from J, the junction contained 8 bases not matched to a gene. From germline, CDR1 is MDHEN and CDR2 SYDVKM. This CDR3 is CASSRSRDRGTEAFF. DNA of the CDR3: TGTGCCAGCAGCAGATCCCGGGACAGGGGCACTGAAGCTTTCTTT.

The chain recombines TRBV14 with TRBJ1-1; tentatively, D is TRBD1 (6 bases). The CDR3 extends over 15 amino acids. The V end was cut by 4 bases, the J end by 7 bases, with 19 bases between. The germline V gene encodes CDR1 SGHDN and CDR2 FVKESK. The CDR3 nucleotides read TGTGCCAGCAGCCGGGAGGCAGGATCCAGGGGTGAAGCTTTCTTT. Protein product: CASSREAGSRGEAFF.

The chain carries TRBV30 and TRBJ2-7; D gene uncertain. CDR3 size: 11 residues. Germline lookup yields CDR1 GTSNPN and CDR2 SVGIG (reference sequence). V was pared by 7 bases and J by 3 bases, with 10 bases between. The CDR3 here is CASRSVYEQYF. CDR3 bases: TGTGCCTCCAGGTCGGTCTACGAGCAGTACTTC.

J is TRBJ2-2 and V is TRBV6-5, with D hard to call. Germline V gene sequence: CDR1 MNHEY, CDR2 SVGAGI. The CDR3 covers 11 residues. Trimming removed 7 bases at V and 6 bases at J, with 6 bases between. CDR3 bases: TGTGCCAGCACCGACCCCGGGGAGCTGTTTTTT. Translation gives CASTDPGELFF.

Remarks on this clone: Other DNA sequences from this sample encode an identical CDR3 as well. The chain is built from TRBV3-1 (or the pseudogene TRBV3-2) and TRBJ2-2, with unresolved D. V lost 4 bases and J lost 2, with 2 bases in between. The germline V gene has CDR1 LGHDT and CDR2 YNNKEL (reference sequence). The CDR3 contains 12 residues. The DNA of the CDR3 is TGTGCCAGCAGCCCAAACACCGGGGAGCTGTTTTTT. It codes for CASSPNTGELFF.

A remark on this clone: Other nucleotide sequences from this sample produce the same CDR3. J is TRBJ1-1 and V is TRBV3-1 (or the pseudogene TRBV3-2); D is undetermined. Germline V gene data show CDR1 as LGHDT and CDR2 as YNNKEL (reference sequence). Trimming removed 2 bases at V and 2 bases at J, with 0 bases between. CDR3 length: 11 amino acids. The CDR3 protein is CASSQNTEAFF. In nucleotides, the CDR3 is TGTGCCAGCAGCCAAAACACTGAAGCTTTCTTT.

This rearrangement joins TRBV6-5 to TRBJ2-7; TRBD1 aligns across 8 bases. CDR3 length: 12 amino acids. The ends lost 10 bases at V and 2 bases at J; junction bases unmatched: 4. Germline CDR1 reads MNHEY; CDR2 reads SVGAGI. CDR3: CATGQGTYEQYF. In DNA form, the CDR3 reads TGTGCCACCGGACAGGGCACCTACGAGCAGTACTTC.

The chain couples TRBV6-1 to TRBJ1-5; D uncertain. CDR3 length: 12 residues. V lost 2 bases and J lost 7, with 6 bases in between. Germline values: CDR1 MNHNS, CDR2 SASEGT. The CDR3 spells CASSELRQPQHF. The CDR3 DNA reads TGTGCCAGCAGTGAACTCAGGCAGCCCCAGCATTTT.

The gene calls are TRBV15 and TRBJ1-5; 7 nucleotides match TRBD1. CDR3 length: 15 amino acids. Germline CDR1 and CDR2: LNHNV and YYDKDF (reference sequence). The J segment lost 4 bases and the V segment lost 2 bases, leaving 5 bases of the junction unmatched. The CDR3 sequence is CATSRPDRVNQPQHF. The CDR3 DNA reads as TGTGCCACCAGCAGACCTGACAGGGTTAATCAGCCCCAGCATTTT.

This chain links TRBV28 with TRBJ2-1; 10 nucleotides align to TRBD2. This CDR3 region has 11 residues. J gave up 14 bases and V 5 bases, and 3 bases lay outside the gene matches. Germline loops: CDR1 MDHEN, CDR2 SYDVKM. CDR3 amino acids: CASSTLAGEFF. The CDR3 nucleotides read TGTGCCAGCAGTACCCTAGCGGGAGAGTTCTTC. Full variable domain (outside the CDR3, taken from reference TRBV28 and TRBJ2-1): DVKVTQSSRYLVKRTGEKVFLECVQDMDHENMFWYRQDPGLGLRLIYFSYDVKMKEKGDIPEGYSVSREKKERFSLILESASTNQTSMYLCASSTLAGEFFGPGTRLTVL.

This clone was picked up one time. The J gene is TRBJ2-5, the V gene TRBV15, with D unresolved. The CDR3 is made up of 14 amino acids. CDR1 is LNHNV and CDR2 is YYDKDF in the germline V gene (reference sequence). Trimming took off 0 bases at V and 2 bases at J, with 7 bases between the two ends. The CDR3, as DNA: TGTGCCACCAGCAGAGAAGGCGTACAAGAGACCCAGTACTTC. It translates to CATSREGVQETQYF.

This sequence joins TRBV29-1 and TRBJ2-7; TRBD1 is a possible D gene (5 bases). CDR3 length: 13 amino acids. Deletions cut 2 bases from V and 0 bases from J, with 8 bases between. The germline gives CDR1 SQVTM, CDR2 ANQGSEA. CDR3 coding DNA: TGCAGCGTTGAAAGGGGTAGCTCCTACGAGCAGTACTTC. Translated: CSVERGSSYEQYF.

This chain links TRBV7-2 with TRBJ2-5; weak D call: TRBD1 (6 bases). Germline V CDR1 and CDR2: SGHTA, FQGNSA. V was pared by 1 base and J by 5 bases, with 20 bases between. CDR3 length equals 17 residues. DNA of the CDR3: TGTGCCAGCAGCTTAGGGGGGCTACCCGGAGGATGGGAGACCCAGTACTTC. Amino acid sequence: CASSLGGLPGGWETQYF.

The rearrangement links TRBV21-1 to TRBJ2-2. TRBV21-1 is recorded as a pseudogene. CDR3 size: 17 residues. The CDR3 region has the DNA TGTGCCAGCAGCCTGTTCCAAGGACGGGCGAACACCGGGGAGCTGTTTTTT. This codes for CASSLFQGRANTGELFF.

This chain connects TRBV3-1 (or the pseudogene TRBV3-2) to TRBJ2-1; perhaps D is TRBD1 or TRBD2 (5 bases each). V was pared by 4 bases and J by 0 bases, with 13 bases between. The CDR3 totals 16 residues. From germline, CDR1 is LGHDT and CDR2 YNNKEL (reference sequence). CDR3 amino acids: CASSRRGVYSYNEQFF. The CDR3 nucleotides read TGTGCCAGCAGCCGTAGGGGAGTATACTCCTACAATGAGCAGTTCTTC.